This is a list of T cell receptor beta chains from one sample in a study of blood T cell repertoires in COVID-19. Measured with immunoSEQ multiplex PCR; TCRdb has only the in-frame clones, and not every one. The sample consists of roughly 180,000 clones, almost 80% of them appearing once. Material for sequencing was peripheral blood. The receptors stem from a man aged 55 to 70 with active or convalescent COVID-19. Both conserved end residues are trimmed from each CDR3. A D gene is named only where the DNA matches it firmly. Only part of the rows carry a size: once, few, many, or a class if the clone is expanded.

j_call: TRBJ1-1; d_call: TRBD1; clone_size: few; v_call: TRBV28; cdr3_aa: ASSSGDRAVFTEAF
j_call: TRBJ2-7; d_call: TRBD1; clone_size: NA; v_call: TRBV18; cdr3_aa: ASSLTGQGDEQY
j_call: TRBJ2-7; d_call: NA; clone_size: few; v_call: TRBV9; cdr3_aa: ASSPGGPPYEQY
j_call: TRBJ2-1; d_call: NA; clone_size: NA; v_call: TRBV9; cdr3_aa: ASSVAGAWGNEQF
j_call: TRBJ2-7; d_call: TRBD1; clone_size: NA; v_call: TRBV5-1; cdr3_aa: ASSSDRTSYEQY
j_call: TRBJ2-7; d_call: NA; clone_size: NA; v_call: TRBV7-9; cdr3_aa: ASSLGGEYEQY
j_call: TRBJ2-1; d_call: NA; clone_size: NA; v_call: TRBV4-3; cdr3_aa: ASSQERQIAMF
j_call: TRBJ1-5; d_call: NA; clone_size: NA; v_call: TRBV7-9; cdr3_aa: ASSSPGGYQPQH
j_call: TRBJ1-1; d_call: NA; clone_size: NA; v_call: TRBV5-1; cdr3_aa: ASSPGRGNTEAF
j_call: TRBJ1-2; d_call: TRBD1; clone_size: few; v_call: TRBV13; cdr3_aa: ASSLGRGRYGYT
j_call: TRBJ2-1; d_call: TRBD2; clone_size: NA; v_call: TRBV2; cdr3_aa: ASKPPGGPDEQF
j_call: TRBJ2-1; d_call: NA; clone_size: NA; v_call: TRBV27; cdr3_aa: ASSSNRVAYNEQF
j_call: TRBJ1-3; d_call: TRBD1; clone_size: NA; v_call: TRBV29-1; cdr3_aa: SVGTGQISGNTIY
j_call: TRBJ2-7; d_call: NA; clone_size: NA; v_call: TRBV7-3; cdr3_aa: ASSLGPSYEQY